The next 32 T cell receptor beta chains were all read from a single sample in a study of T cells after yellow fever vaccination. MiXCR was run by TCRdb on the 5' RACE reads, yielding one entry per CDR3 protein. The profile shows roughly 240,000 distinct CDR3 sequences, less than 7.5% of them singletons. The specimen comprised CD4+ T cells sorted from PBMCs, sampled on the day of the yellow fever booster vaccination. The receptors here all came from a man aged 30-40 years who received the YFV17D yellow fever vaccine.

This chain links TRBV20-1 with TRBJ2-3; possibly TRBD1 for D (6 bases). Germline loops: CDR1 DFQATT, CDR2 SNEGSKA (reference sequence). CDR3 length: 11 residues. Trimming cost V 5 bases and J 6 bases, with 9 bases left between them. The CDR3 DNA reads TGCAGTGCTGCTAGGGGGGATACGCAGTATTTT. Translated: CSAARGDTQYF.

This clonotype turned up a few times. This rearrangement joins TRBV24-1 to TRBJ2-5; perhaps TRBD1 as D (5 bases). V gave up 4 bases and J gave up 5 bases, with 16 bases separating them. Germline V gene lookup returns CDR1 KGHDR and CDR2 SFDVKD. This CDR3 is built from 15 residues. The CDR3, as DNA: TGTGCCACCAGTGACCCAACCGGACAAGGGGAGACCCAGTACTTC. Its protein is CATSDPTGQGETQYF.

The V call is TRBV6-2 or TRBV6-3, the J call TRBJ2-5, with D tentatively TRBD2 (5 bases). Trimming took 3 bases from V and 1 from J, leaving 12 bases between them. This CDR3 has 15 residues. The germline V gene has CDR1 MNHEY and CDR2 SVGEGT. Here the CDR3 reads CASSYERSSQETQYF. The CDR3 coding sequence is TGTGCCAGCAGTTATGAGCGGAGCTCCCAAGAGACCCAGTACTTC.

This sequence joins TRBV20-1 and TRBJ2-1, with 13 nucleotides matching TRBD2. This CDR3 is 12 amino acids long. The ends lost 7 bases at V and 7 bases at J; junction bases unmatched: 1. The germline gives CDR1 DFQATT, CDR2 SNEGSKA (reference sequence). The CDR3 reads CSGTSGRNEQFF. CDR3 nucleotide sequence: TGCAGTGGGACTAGCGGGAGAAATGAGCAGTTCTTC.

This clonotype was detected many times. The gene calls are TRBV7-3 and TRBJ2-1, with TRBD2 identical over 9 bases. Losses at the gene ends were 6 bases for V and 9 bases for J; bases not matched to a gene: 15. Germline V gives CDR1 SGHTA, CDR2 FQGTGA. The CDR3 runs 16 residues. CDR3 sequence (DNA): TGTGCCAGCAGTCCGATGGGGGCGGGAGGGCCGTTTGAGCAGTTCTTC. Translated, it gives CASSPMGAGGPFEQFF.

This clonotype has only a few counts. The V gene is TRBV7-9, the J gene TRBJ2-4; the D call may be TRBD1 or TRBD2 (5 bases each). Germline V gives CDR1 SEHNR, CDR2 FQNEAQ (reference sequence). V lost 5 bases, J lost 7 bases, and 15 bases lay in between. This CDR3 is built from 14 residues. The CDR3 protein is CASSPGTAENIQYF. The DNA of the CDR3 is TGTGCCAGCAGCCCAGGGACGGCGGAGAACATTCAGTACTTC.

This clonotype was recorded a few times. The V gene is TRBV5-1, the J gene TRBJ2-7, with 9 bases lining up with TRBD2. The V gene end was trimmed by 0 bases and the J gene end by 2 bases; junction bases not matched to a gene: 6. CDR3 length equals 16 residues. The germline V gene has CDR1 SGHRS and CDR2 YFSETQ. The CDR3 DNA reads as TGCGCCAGCAGCTTGGGTAGACTAGCGGTCACCTACGAGCAGTACTTC. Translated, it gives CASSLGRLAVTYEQYF.

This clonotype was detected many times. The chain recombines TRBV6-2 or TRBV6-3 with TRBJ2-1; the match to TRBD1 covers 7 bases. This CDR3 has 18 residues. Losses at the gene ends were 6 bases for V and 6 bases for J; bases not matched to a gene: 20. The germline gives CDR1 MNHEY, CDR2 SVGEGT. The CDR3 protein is CASSYTLLSGGRSNEQFF. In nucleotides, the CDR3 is TGTGCCAGCAGCTATACCCTCCTCTCAGGGGGACGAAGCAATGAGCAGTTCTTC.

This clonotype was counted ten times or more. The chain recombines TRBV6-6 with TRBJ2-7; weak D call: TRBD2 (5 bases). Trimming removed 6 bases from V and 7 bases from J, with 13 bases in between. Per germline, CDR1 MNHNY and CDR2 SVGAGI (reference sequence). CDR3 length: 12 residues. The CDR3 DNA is TGTGCCAGCAGCTCGAGGGTTGGTGAGCAGTACTTC. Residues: CASSSRVGEQYF.

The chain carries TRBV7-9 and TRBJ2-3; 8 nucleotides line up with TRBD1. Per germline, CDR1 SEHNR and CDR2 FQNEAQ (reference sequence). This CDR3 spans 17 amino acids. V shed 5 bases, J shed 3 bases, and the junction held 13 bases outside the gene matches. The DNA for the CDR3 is TGTGCCAGCAGCCCTGGGACAGGATTCTTTCGGACAGATACGCAGTATTTT. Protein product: CASSPGTGFFRTDTQYF.

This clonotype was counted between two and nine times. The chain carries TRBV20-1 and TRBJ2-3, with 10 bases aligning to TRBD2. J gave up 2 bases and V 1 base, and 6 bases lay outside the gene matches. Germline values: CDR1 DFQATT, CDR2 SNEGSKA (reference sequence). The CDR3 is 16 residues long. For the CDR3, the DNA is TGCAGTGCTAGAGTCATAGCGGGAGGACACACAGATACGCAGTATTTT. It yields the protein CSARVIAGGHTDTQYF.

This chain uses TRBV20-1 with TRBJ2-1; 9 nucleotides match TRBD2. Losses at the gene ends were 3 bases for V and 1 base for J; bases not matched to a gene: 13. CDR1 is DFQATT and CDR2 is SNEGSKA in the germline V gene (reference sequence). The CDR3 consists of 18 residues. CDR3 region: CSARKPGLAYPSYNEQFF. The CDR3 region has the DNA TGCAGTGCTAGGAAGCCGGGACTAGCTTATCCTTCCTACAATGAGCAGTTCTTC.

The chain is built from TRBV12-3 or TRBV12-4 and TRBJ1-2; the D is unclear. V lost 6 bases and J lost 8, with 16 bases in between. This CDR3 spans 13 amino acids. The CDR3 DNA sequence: TGTGCCAGCAGCTCAACGGGGAGGAACGGCTACACCTTC. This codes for CASSSTGRNGYTF.

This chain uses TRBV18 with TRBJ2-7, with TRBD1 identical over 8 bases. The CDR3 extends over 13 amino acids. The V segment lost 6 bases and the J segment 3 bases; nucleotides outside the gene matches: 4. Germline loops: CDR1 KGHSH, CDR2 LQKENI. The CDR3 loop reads CASSSTGDYEQYF. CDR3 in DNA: TGTGCCAGCTCCTCGACAGGGGACTACGAGCAGTACTTC.

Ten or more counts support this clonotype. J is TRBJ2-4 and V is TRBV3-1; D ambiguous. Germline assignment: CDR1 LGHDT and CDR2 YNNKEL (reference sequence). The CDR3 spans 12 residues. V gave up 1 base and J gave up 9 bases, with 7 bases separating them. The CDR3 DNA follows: TGTGCCAGCAGCCAAGTGGCAAGCATTCAGTACTTC. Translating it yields CASSQVASIQYF.

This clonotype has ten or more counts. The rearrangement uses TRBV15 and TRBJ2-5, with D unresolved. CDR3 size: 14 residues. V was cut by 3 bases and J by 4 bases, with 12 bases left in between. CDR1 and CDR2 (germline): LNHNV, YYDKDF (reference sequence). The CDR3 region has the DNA TGTGCCACCAGCAGGACCGACATACTAGAGACCCAGTACTTC. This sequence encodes CATSRTDILETQYF.

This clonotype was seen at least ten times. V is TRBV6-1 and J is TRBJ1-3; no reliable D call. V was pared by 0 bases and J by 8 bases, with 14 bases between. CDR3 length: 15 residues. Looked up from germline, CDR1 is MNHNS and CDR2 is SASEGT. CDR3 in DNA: TGTGCCAGCAGTGAAGCGCGTCCCAGGACCGACACCATATATTTT. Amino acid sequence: CASSEARPRTDTIYF.

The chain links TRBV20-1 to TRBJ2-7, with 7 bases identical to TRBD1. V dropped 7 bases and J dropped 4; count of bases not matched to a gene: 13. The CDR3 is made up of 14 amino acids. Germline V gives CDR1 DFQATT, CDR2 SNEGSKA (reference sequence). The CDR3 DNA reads TGCAGTGGTTCCCCCCGGACAGGAGCATACGAGCAGTACTTC. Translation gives CSGSPRTGAYEQYF.

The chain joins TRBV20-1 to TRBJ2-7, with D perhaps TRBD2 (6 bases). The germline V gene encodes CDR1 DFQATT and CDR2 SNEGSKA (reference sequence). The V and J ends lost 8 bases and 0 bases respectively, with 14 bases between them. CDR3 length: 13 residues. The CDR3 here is CSTKRATSYEQYF. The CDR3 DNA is TGCAGTACCAAGCGGGCCACCTCCTACGAGCAGTACTTC.

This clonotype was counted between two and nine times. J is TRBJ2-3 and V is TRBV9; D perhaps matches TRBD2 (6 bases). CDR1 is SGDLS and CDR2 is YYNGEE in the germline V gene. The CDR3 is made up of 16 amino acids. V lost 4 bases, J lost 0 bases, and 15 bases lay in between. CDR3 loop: CASSLQAGPSTDTQYF. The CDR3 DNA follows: TGTGCCAGCAGCCTCCAAGCGGGCCCTAGCACAGATACGCAGTATTTT. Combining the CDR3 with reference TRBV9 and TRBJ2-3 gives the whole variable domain DSGVTQTPKHLITATGQRVTLRCSPRSGDLSVYWYQQSLDQGLQFLIQYYNGEERAKGNILERFSAQQFPDLHSELNLSSLELGDSALYFCASSLQAGPSTDTQYFGPGTRLTVL.

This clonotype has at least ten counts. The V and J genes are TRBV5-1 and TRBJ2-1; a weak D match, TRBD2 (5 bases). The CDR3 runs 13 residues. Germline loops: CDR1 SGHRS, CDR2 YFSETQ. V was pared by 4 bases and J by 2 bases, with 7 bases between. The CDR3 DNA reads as TGCGCCAGCAGCCCGGGAACCTACAATGAGCAGTTCTTC. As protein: CASSPGTYNEQFF.

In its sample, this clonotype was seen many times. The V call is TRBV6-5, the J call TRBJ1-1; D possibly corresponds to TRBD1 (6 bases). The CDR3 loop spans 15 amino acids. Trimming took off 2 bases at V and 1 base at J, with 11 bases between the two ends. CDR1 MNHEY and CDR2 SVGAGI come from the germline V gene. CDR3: CASSYGDTRNTEAFF. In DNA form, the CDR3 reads TGTGCCAGCAGTTACGGGGACACCAGGAACACTGAAGCTTTCTTT.

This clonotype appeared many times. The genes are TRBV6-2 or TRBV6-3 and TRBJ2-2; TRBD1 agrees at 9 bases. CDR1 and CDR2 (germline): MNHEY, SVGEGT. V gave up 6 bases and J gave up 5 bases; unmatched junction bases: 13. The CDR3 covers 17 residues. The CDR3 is CASSPHPGQGNTGELFF. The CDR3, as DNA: TGTGCCAGCAGCCCGCATCCGGGACAGGGAAATACCGGGGAGCTGTTTTTT.

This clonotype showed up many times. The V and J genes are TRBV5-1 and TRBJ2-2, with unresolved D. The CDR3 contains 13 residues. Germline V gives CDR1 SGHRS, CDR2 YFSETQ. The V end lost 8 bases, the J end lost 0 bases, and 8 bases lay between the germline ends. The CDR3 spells CASGTPNTGELFF. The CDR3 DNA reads TGCGCCAGTGGCACCCCGAACACCGGGGAGCTGTTTTTT.

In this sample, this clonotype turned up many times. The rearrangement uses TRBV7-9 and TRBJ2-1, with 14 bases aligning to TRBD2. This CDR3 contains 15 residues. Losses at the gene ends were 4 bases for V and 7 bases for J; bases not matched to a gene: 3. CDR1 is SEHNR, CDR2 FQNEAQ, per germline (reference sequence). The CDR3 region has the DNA TGTGCCAGCAGCTCCGGACTAGCGGGGGGTAATGAGCAGTTCTTC. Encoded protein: CASSSGLAGGNEQFF. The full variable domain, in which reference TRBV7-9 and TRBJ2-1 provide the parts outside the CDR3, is DTGVSQNPRHKITKRGQNVTFRCDPISEHNRLYWYRQTLGQGPEFLTYFQNEAQLEKSRLLSDRFSAERPKGSFSTLEIQRTEQGDSAMYLCASSSGLAGGNEQFFGPGTRLTVL.

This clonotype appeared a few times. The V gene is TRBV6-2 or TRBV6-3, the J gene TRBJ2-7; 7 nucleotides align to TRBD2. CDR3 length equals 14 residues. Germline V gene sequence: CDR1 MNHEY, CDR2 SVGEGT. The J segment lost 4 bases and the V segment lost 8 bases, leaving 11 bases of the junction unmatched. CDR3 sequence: CASRAGGSLYEQYF. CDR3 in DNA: TGTGCCAGCCGAGCCGGCGGGAGTCTGTACGAGCAGTACTTC.

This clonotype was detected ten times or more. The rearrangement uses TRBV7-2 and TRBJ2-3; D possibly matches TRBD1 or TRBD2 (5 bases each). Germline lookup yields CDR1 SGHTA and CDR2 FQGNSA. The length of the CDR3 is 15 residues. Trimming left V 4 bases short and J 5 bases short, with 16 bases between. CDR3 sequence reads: CASSWRVEGKDTQYF. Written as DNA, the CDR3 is TGTGCCAGCAGCTGGAGAGTAGAGGGGAAAGATACGCAGTATTTT.

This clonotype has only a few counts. This CDR3 is CASSLTGTQKETQYF. DNA for the CDR3: TGTGCCAGCAGTTTAACCGGGACTCAGAAAGAGACCCAGTACTTC. This chain connects TRBV12-3 or TRBV12-4 to TRBJ2-5, with D perhaps matching TRBD2 (6 bases). Between the trimmed V and J ends, which lost 2 bases and 3 bases, there was a span of 13 bases. This CDR3 is built from 15 residues.

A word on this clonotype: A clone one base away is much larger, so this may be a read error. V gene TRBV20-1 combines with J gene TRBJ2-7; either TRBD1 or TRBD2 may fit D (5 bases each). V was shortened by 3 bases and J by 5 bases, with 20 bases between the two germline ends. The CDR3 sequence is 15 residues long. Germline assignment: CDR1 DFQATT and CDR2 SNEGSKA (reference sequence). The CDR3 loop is CSARGRQRGVDEQYF. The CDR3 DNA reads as TGCAGTGCTAGGGGCAGGCAGAGGGGAGTCGACGAGCAGTACTTC.

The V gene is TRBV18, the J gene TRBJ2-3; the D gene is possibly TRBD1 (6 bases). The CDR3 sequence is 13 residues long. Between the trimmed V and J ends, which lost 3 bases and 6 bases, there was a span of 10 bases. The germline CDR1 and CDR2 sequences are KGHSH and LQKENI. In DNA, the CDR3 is TGTGCCAGCTCACCCAACACAGGGGATACGCAGTATTTT. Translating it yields CASSPNTGDTQYF.

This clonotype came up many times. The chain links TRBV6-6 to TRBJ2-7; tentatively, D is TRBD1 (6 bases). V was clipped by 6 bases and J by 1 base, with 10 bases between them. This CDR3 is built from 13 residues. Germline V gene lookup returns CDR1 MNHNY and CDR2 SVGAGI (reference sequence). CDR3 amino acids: CASRITGSYEQYF. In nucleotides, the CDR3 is TGTGCCAGCAGGATAACAGGGTCCTACGAGCAGTACTTC.

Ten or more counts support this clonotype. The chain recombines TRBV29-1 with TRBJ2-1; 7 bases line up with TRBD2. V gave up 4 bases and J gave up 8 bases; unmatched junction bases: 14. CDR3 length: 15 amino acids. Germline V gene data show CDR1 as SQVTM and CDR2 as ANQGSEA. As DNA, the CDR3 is TGCAGCGTTGGGTTTGTAGGGAGGGCCATATATGAGCAGTTCTTC. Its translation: CSVGFVGRAIYEQFF.